This T cell receptor beta chain was identified during a study of cytomegalovirus exposure and HLA in healthy donors. Background on the study: About 85 million unique TCR sequences came from HLA-typed donors in an early release.

Study-wide results and caveats: What TCR beta sequences reportedly achieved was accurate prediction of HLA-A and HLA-B alleles in most subjects.

The PCR employed 60 Vbeta primers together with 13 Jbeta primers. Sequencing used immunoSEQ multiplex PCR; TCRdb keeps in-frame clones, though not all of them. This sample has hundreds of thousands of clones, with 70% to 85% found just once. A note on this clone: What it recognizes is unknown.

J was trimmed by 4 bases and V by 0 bases; bases with no gene match: 7. The CDR3 consists of 16 residues. CDR1 and CDR2 from the germline V gene are LNHDA and SQIVND (reference sequence). Material: PBMCs. V is TRBV19 and J is TRBJ2-7, with 9 bases lining up with TRBD2. This TCR derives from a woman aged 40 to 50 in good health and CMV-seronegative. This CDR3 reads CASSIENLAGTYEQYF. CDR3 in DNA: TGTGCCAGTAGTATAGAAAATCTAGCGGGAACTTACGAGCAGTACTTC.